The rows below give T cell receptor beta chains drawn from one sample of a study of control samples from healthy donors and cancer patients. Some clones are missing from TCRdb's copy, which holds only in-frame ones; the method was immunoSEQ multiplex PCR. The table records about 120,000 clones, over 75% of them present only once. The sample was PBMCs. The receptors originated from a woman aged 45 to 65 with colorectal cancer. The CDR3 runs from the conserved cysteine through the conserved F or W. A D gene is named only where the DNA matches it firmly. For some rows the clone size is stated as once, few or many, or as a class when expanded; others skip it.

clone size	V gene	D gene	J gene	CDR3 protein	CDR3 DNA
-	TRBV19	TRBD1	TRBJ1-3	CASSGQGSGNTIYF	TGTGCCAGTAGTGGACAGGGGTCTGGAAACACCATATATTTT
-	TRBV20-1	-	TRBJ1-1	CSASDGGRPEAFF	TGCAGTGCTAGTGATGGGGGGAGGCCTGAAGCTTTCTTT
-	TRBV6-6	-	TRBJ1-3	CASRPEGRGNTIYF	TGTGCCAGCAGGCCCGAAGGGCGCGGAAACACCATATATTTT
-	TRBV2	-	TRBJ2-7	CASSEGGGTVSHEQYF	TGTGCCAGCAGTGAAGGGGGGGGGACAGTGAGCCACGAGCAGTACTTC
-	TRBV19	TRBD2	TRBJ2-3	CASSPGLAGGRDTQYF	TGTGCCAGTAGTCCCGGACTAGCGGGGGGCCGAGATACGCAGTATTTT
-	TRBV7-8	TRBD1	TRBJ1-6	CASSLVWTGNSPLHF	TGTGCCAGCAGCTTAGTCTGGACAGGGAATTCACCCCTCCACTTT
-	TRBV19	-	TRBJ1-4	CASSIRFATNEKLFF	TGTGCCAGTAGTATAAGGTTTGCAACTAATGAAAAACTGTTTTTT
once	TRBV7-6	-	TRBJ2-3	CASGTSTDTQYF	TGTGCCAGCGGGACCAGCACAGATACGCAGTATTTT
-	TRBV18	-	TRBJ1-3	CASSPLRGLSSGNTIYF	TGTGCCAGCTCACCACTGAGGGGACTGAGCTCTGGAAACACCATATATTTT
-	TRBV5-4	-	TRBJ1-1	CASSLGGSGNTEAFF	TGTGCCAGCAGCTTGGGGGGGAGTGGGAACACTGAAGCTTTCTTT
-	TRBV12-3/TRBV12-4	-	TRBJ1-1	CASGTGLGTEAFF	TGTGCCAGCGGGACGGGTCTGGGGACTGAAGCTTTCTTT
-	TRBV19	-	TRBJ2-1	CASSIMPGEYNEQFF	TGTGCCAGTAGTATAATGCCGGGCGAATACAATGAGCAGTTCTTC
-	TRBV11-2	TRBD1	TRBJ1-3	CASSSDRVGNTIYF	TGTGCCAGCAGCTCGGACAGGGTTGGAAACACCATATATTTT
-	TRBV2	-	TRBJ1-4	CASTWGARGEKLFF	TGTGCCAGCACCTGGGGGGCACGAGGGGAAAAACTGTTTTTT
-	TRBV10-3	-	TRBJ1-1	CAISEPAGRNTEAFF	TGTGCCATCAGTGAGCCCGCAGGGCGGAACACTGAAGCTTTCTTT
once	TRBV3-1/TRBV3-2	-	TRBJ1-2	CATQDGGHGYTF	TGTGCCACCCAGGATGGGGGCCATGGCTACACCTTC
-	TRBV30	-	TRBJ1-5	CAWSHGVDQPQHF	TGTGCCTGGAGCCACGGGGTGGATCAGCCCCAGCATTTT
-	TRBV15	-	TRBJ1-2	CATSRGREDGYTF	TGTGCCACCAGCAGAGGTAGGGAGGATGGCTACACCTTC